The entry below describes one T cell receptor beta chain. What it binds is unknown. This sample was taken from a study of blood T cells in healthy people across ages. Study in general: About one barcoded beta molecule per two T cells came from capture by template switching.

Study findings and constraints: Long-lived donors exceeded aged donors in naive CD4+ cells and diversity. Among T cells, TCR beta diversity per million cells dropped roughly linearly as age rose.

This CDR3 comprises 16 residues. Germline CDR1 DFQATT, CDR2 SNEGSKA (reference sequence). The trim removed 3 bases at V and 2 bases at J, leaving 9 bases unmatched. The authors ran a second PCR of 7 to 11 cycles using a sample-barcoded 5' primer and a J-beta primer mix. TCRdb fed the 5' RACE reads into MiXCR, producing one record per CDR3 protein. The sample consists of around 1.5 million distinct CDR3 sequences, approximately 60% of them appearing once. This chain uses TRBV20-1 with TRBJ2-3; TRBD2 matches at 9 bases. The sequenced sample was blood. This receptor was identified in a man aged 18 to 29 in good health. For the CDR3, the DNA is TGCAGTGCTAGGGGTAGCGGGGGCCTGCCCACAGATACGCAGTATTTT. Translating it yields CSARGSGGLPTDTQYF.